One and the same sample provided the 12 T cell receptor beta chains below, sequenced in a study of cytomegalovirus exposure and HLA in healthy donors. Produced via immunoSEQ multiplex PCR; TCRdb's table is partial and in-frame only. The data contain tens of thousands of clones, 85% to 95% of them singletons. Material: PBMCs. Every receptor here comes from a woman younger than 35 in good health and CMV-seropositive.

The chain uses TRBV27 and TRBJ2-6; 9 bases align to TRBD2. Germline CDR1 MNHEY, CDR2 SMNVEV (reference sequence). V shed 2 bases, J shed 4 bases, and the junction held 9 bases outside the gene matches. This CDR3 has 18 residues. DNA of the CDR3: TGTGCCAGCAGTTTAAGAGCTAGCGGGGTGGTCGGGGCCAACGTCCTGACTTTC. Amino acid sequence: CASSLRASGVVGANVLTF.

Here the CDR3 DNA reads TGTGCCAGCTCGCCCGGACAGGGAGAACGGAACACTGAAGCTTTCTTT. As protein: CASSPGQGERNTEAFF. The rearrangement links TRBV18 to TRBJ1-1, with 8 positions matching TRBD1. The CDR3 runs 16 residues. After removal of 6 bases from V and 1 base from J, the junction contained 10 bases not matched to a gene. The V gene's germline CDR1 is KGHSH and CDR2 LQKENI.

The chain combines TRBV6-6 with TRBJ1-2; D possibly corresponds to TRBD1 (5 bases). Germline V gene data show CDR1 as MNHNY and CDR2 as SVGAGI (reference sequence). V dropped 6 bases and J dropped 5 bases, with 7 bases sitting between them. CDR3 length equals 11 residues. The chain's CDR3 is CASRSGYGYTF. Here the CDR3 DNA reads TGTGCCAGCAGGTCAGGGTATGGCTACACCTTC.

The rearrangement links TRBV5-1 to TRBJ1-1; D unresolved. V was pared by 3 bases and J by 7 bases, with 7 bases between. Germline CDR1 reads SGHRS; CDR2 reads YFSETQ. CDR3 size: 11 residues. The CDR3 bases are TGCGCCAGCAGCTCGTCAGTTGAAGCTTTCTTT. Amino acid sequence: CASSSSVEAFF.

V is TRBV27 and J is TRBJ1-4; 12 bases match TRBD1. The CDR3 is made up of 14 amino acids. Germline CDR1 MNHEY, CDR2 SMNVEV (reference sequence). The V gene end was trimmed by 6 bases and the J gene end by 8 bases; junction bases not matched to a gene: 4. This CDR3 reads CASSGTGGPEKLFF. The CDR3 DNA sequence: TGTGCCAGCAGCGGGACAGGGGGCCCGGAAAAACTGTTTTTT.

This rearrangement joins TRBV5-1 to TRBJ2-3, with 15 bases lining up with TRBD2. The CDR3 loop spans 17 amino acids. Looked up from germline, CDR1 is SGHRS and CDR2 is YFSETQ. V lost 4 bases and J lost 2; bases outside the gene matches: 5. The CDR3 DNA reads as TGCGCCAGCAGCCGGACTAGCGGGAGGGCCGACACAGATACGCAGTATTTT. The encoded protein is CASSRTSGRADTDTQYF.

The V gene is TRBV19, the J gene TRBJ1-1; D gene ambiguous. In germline, CDR1 is LNHDA, CDR2 SQIVND (reference sequence). Trimming took 1 base from V and 0 from J, leaving 6 bases between them. This CDR3 region has 14 residues. In nucleotides, the CDR3 is TGTGCCAGTAGTATAGGCGTTATGAACACTGAAGCTTTCTTT. This sequence encodes CASSIGVMNTEAFF.

This chain links TRBV12-5 with TRBJ1-2; no clear D gene. Deletions cut 7 bases from V and 3 bases from J, with 9 bases between. CDR3 length equals 12 residues. Looked up from germline, CDR1 is LGHNT and CDR2 is FRNRAP. Written as DNA, the CDR3 is TGTGCTAGTGCCCTGGGCGACTATGGCTACACCTTC. This sequence encodes CASALGDYGYTF.

The chain couples TRBV27 to TRBJ2-5; perhaps TRBD2 as D (6 bases). V gave up 4 bases and J gave up 5 bases, with 11 bases separating them. The CDR3 contains 13 residues. Germline-derived CDR1 and CDR2 are MNHEY and SMNVEV (reference sequence). CDR3 DNA: TGTGCCAGCAGTTACCGGGGGTTTGAGACCCAGTACTTC. This codes for CASSYRGFETQYF.

This sequence joins TRBV19 and TRBJ1-1; a weak D match, TRBD1 (5 bases). Germline CDR1 reads LNHDA; CDR2 reads SQIVND (reference sequence). The CDR3 sequence is 14 residues long. Trimming shortened V by 6 bases and J by 6 bases, and 17 bases separated the two germline ends. Written as DNA, the CDR3 is TGTGCCAGTAGACGTCTCAGGGAAGGATCTGAAGCTTTCTTT. This codes for CASRRLREGSEAFF. The full variable domain, its missing parts supplied by reference TRBV19 and TRBJ1-1, is DGGITQSPKYLFRKEGQNVTLSCEQNLNHDAMYWYRQDPGQGLRLIYYSQIVNDFQKGDIAEGYSVSREKKESFPLTVTSAQKNPTAFYLCASRRLREGSEAFFGQGTRLTVV.

The chain recombines TRBV5-6 with TRBJ2-7; a possible D gene is TRBD2 (7 bases). Trimming took off 3 bases at V and 4 bases at J, with 14 bases between the two ends. The germline CDR1 and CDR2 sequences are SGHDT and YYEEEE. The CDR3 is 14 residues long. CDR3 protein: CASSSEGGLYEQYF. DNA of the CDR3: TGTGCCAGCAGCTCAGAGGGGGGGCTGTACGAGCAGTACTTC.

This sequence joins TRBV6-5 and TRBJ2-1; D gene unclear. CDR1 and CDR2 (germline): MNHEY, SVGAGI. The CDR3 is 14 amino acids. V gave up 3 bases and J gave up 0 bases, with 6 bases separating them. The CDR3 spells CASSYYSSYNEQFF. CDR3 DNA sequence: TGTGCCAGCAGTTATTATAGCTCCTACAATGAGCAGTTCTTC.